This is a list of T cell receptor beta chains from one sample in a study of OX40 agonist ivuxolimab in advanced cancers. Assay used: immunoSEQ multiplex PCR; TCRdb lists only in-frame clones, some missing. Among under 70,000 clones listed, roughly 85% were seen once. Sequencing was performed on CD4+ or CD8+ T cells sorted from blood, taken in a trial of the OX40 agonist ivuxolimab. These receptors all come from an adult with an advanced solid tumor such as melanoma, head and neck, liver or kidney cancer. Both conserved end residues are part of each CDR3. D genes are given only for firm matches. Clone sizes are given selectively: once, few, many, or a class where the clone is expanded.

length	J	V	size	D	DNA	CDR3
14	TRBJ2-3	TRBV10-3	-	-	TGTGCCACCGGGTGGCGCGGAAGCACAGATACGCAGTATTTT	CATGWRGSTDTQYF
14	TRBJ1-6	TRBV2	-	-	TGTGCCAGCGGAACCGGGAGCCTAACTTCACCCCTCCACTTT	CASGTGSLTSPLHF
16	TRBJ2-5	TRBV9	-	TRBD2	TGTGCCAGCAGCGCGGGGAGCGGGGGGGCATTAGAGACCCAGTACTTC	CASSAGSGGALETQYF
17	TRBJ2-5	TRBV4-1	few	-	TGCGCCAGCAGCCAAGTGCTATTCACCCCCGATCAAGAGACCCAGTACTTC	CASSQVLFTPDQETQYF
14	TRBJ2-7	TRBV7-3	-	-	TGTGCCAGCAGTTCCGGATGGCCCGCTACCGAGCAGTACTTC	CASSSGWPATEQYF
13	TRBJ2-1	TRBV6-5	few	TRBD1	TGTGCCAGCAGACCTACTGACAGGGCAGAGCAGTTCTTC	CASRPTDRAEQFF
14	TRBJ2-7	TRBV5-6	few	-	TGTGCCAGCAGCTTTAGAGGGGAGATTTACGAGCAGTACTTC	CASSFRGEIYEQYF
12	TRBJ1-1	TRBV30	few	-	TGTGCCTGGAGAGGCCCGGGAGCTGAAGCTTTCTTT	CAWRGPGAEAFF
14	TRBJ1-1	TRBV18	-	TRBD1	TGTGCCAGCTCACCTCGGGACAGGGGGACTGAAGCTTTCTTT	CASSPRDRGTEAFF
15	TRBJ2-5	TRBV10-3	-	TRBD2	TGTGCCATCAGTGACCCGGGGGGAGAGGAAGAGACCCAGTACTTC	CAISDPGGEEETQYF
16	TRBJ2-6	TRBV10-3	-	-	TGTGCCATCAGTGAGTCGTCAAGGACGGGGGCCAACGTCCTGACTTTC	CAISESSRTGANVLTF
12	TRBJ2-7	TRBV29-1	-	-	TGCGGCGTTGAAGATCTGGGGAGCGAGCAGTACTTC	CGVEDLGSEQYF
15	TRBJ1-3	TRBV6-1	medium-sized	-	TGTGCCAGCAGTGAAGCGGAGGATACTGGAAACACCATATATTTT	CASSEAEDTGNTIYF
15	TRBJ1-5	TRBV11-2	-	-	TGTGCCAGCAGCTTAGGCGGGGGGGGCCATCAGCCCCAGCATTTT	CASSLGGGGHQPQHF
15	TRBJ2-7	TRBV5-4	once	-	TGTGCCAGCAGCCCCACGTATGGGAATTCCTACGAGCAGTACTTC	CASSPTYGNSYEQYF
15	TRBJ2-4	TRBV2	-	-	TGTGCCAGCAGTGAAGTAGGGGGGGCCAAAAACATTCAGTACTTC	CASSEVGGAKNIQYF
14	TRBJ2-3	TRBV29-1	-	TRBD2	TGCAGCGCAAATCCGGGACTAGCGACAGATACGCAGTATTTT	CSANPGLATDTQYF
16	TRBJ2-4	TRBV28	-	TRBD1	TGTGCCAGCAGCCGCCCGGGACAGGGGGACAAAAACATTCAGTACTTC	CASSRPGQGDKNIQYF
13	TRBJ2-3	TRBV18	-	-	TGTGCCAGCTCACCGTCTAGCACAGATACGCAGTATTTT	CASSPSSTDTQYF
11	TRBJ1-1	TRBV28	few	-	TGTGCCAGCAGCCTAACGGCTGAAGCTTTCTTT	CASSLTAEAFF
15	TRBJ2-7	TRBV28	once	-	TGTGCCAGCAGCTGGGTACGAAGGACTCCCTACGAGCAGTACTTC	CASSWVRRTPYEQYF
15	TRBJ2-2	TRBV2	-	TRBD1	TGTGCCAGCAGTGTAACACAGGGGTCGGCCGGGGAGCTGTTTTTT	CASSVTQGSAGELFF
16	TRBJ1-2	TRBV4-1	once	TRBD1	TGCGCCAGCAGCCAAGATTACGTCGGACAGGGCTATGGCTACACCTTC	CASSQDYVGQGYGYTF
17	TRBJ2-3	TRBV9	-	-	TGTGCCAGCAGCGTAGCCCCCGGGGGGCTAAGGGGAGATACGCAGTATTTT	CASSVAPGGLRGDTQYF
14	TRBJ2-3	TRBV10-3	-	-	TGTGCCATCATGGCGACAGGAAGCACAGATACGCAGTATTTT	CAIMATGSTDTQYF
15	TRBJ2-5	TRBV6-5	-	-	TGTGCCAGCTCCCAACGCCCCGGAGGGGGAGAGACCCAGTACTTC	CASSQRPGGGETQYF
13	TRBJ2-7	TRBV28	once	-	TGTGCCAGCAGCTGGGGGCATGGCTACGAGCAGTACTTC	CASSWGHGYEQYF
16	TRBJ1-5	TRBV6-6	-	-	TGTGCCAGCAGTTACGGATACGGATATAGCAATCAGCCCCAGCATTTT	CASSYGYGYSNQPQHF
13	TRBJ2-7	TRBV7-3	-	TRBD1	TGTGCCAGCAGCGTGACAGGGTCCTACGAGCAGTACTTC	CASSVTGSYEQYF
16	TRBJ2-5	TRBV5-6	-	TRBD1	TGTGCCAGCAGCTTGGCGACCGGGACAGGGTTAAGGGAGCAGTACTTC	CASSLATGTGLREQYF
15	TRBJ1-4	TRBV27	-	-	TGTGCCAGCAGTCCCCTTAGGGGCAGCAATGAAAAACTGTTTTTT	CASSPLRGSNEKLFF
11	TRBJ1-1	TRBV29-1	-	-	TGCAGCGTCTCGGGGGACGGAGAAGCTTTCTTT	CSVSGDGEAFF
14	TRBJ2-7	TRBV28	-	-	TGTGCCAGCAGTGCCCCGCAGGTAACCTACGAGCAGTACTTC	CASSAPQVTYEQYF
15	TRBJ2-2	TRBV28	-	TRBD1	TGTGCCAGCAATCGGACAGGGGGCAACACCGGGGAGCTGTTTTTT	CASNRTGGNTGELFF
16	TRBJ2-2	TRBV7-3	-	TRBD1	TGTGCCAGCAGCTTAACGGACAGGGTGGAGTCCGGGGAGCTGTTTTTT	CASSLTDRVESGELFF
15	TRBJ1-1	TRBV19	-	-	TGTGCCAGCCGAATTTGGGGCGTTGGGGACACTGAAGCTTTCTTT	CASRIWGVGDTEAFF
12	TRBJ2-7	TRBV6-6	-	-	TGTGCCAGCAGCCCCGGCAACATCGAGCAGTACTTC	CASSPGNIEQYF
14	TRBJ1-2	TRBV30	-	-	TGTGCCTGGAGTGTAAACATCAGAGTTGGGAGCTACACCTTC	CAWSVNIRVGSYTF
13	TRBJ2-5	TRBV7-3	-	-	TGTGCCAGCAGCTTAAACCCCCAAGAGACCCAGTACTTC	CASSLNPQETQYF
14	TRBJ2-1	TRBV5-1	-	-	TGCGCCAGCAGTTCACTCGACTGGCGAGATGAGCAGTTCTTC	CASSSLDWRDEQFF
15	TRBJ2-1	TRBV4-1	-	-	TGCGCCAGCAGCCCCATGACAGGCGGGACGCATGAGCAGTTCTTC	CASSPMTGGTHEQFF
13	TRBJ2-7	TRBV5-4	few	-	TGTGCCAGCAGCTTGGCAGGATCCTACGAGCAGTACTTC	CASSLAGSYEQYF
16	TRBJ1-2	TRBV25-1	-	-	TGTGCCAGCAGTGCCCTACAGCGGCTGACGTTTTATGGCTACACCTTC	CASSALQRLTFYGYTF
16	TRBJ2-1	TRBV7-6	-	TRBD2	TGTGCCAGCAGCTTAGGTAGCGGGATGGGATACAATGAGCAGTTCTTC	CASSLGSGMGYNEQFF
15	TRBJ2-7	TRBV4-2	few	TRBD1	TGTGCCAGCAGCCAAGATAGGGGACAGGGCTTAGAGCAGTACTTC	CASSQDRGQGLEQYF